These 23 T cell receptor beta chains share one sample of origin, sequenced in a study of T-cell memory formation after mild COVID-19. TCRdb used MiXCR to reprocess the 5' RACE reads, holding one entry per CDR3 protein. Of around 82,000 distinct CDR3 sequences detected, roughly 12% appear once; the ten largest clones hold around 41%. The sequenced material came from PBMCs or a T cell subset sorted from them (not recorded which). All receptors come from a young man who had mild COVID-19 (a few samples of this study predate the infection). Cell type and time point are not known.

This chain uses TRBV4-1 with TRBJ2-7; tentative D call: TRBD1 (7 bases). Between the trimmed V and J ends, which lost 6 bases and 7 bases, there was a span of 19 bases. The CDR3 covers 14 residues. CDR1 and CDR2 from the germline V gene are MGHRA and YSYEKL. The CDR3 reads CASRVGTAEGEQYF. DNA of the CDR3: TGCGCCAGCAGAGTAGGGACAGCGGAGGGGGAGCAGTACTTC.

V usage is TRBV7-9 and J usage is TRBJ2-3; TRBD2 matches at 8 bases. V lost 5 bases and J lost 5; bases outside the gene matches: 6. CDR1 and CDR2 (germline): SEHNR, FQNEAQ (reference sequence). The CDR3 spans 14 residues. In DNA, the CDR3 is TGTGCCAGCAGCCTTAGCGGGGCGCAAGATACGCAGTATTTT. Protein: CASSLSGAQDTQYF.

CDR3 region: CASSATGGLTQYF. In nucleotides, the CDR3 is TGTGCCAGCAGTGCAACAGGGGGCCTTACGCAGTATTTT. V and J are TRBV12-3 or TRBV12-4 and TRBJ2-3, with TRBD1 identical over 9 bases. The CDR3 is 13 amino acids. Trimming removed 5 bases from V and 8 bases from J; junction bases left unmatched: 5.

This clonotype has a count of ten or more. This rearrangement joins TRBV7-9 to TRBJ2-7, with 8 bases that match TRBD2. The CDR3 length is 14 residues. J lost 6 bases, V lost 3 bases, and 7 bases had no gene match. CDR1 is SEHNR, CDR2 FQNEAQ, per germline (reference sequence). The CDR3 protein is CASSLVAGQAEQYF. CDR3 nucleotides: TGTGCCAGCAGCTTGGTAGCGGGGCAGGCCGAGCAGTACTTC.

J is TRBJ2-7 and V is TRBV14, with 7 bases aligning to TRBD1. Germline V gene data show CDR1 as SGHDN and CDR2 as FVKESK. The trim removed 3 bases at V and 0 bases at J, leaving 8 bases unmatched. CDR3 length: 16 residues. CDR3 coding DNA: TGTGCCAGCAGCCACCGCCTGGGACAGAACTCCTACGAGCAGTACTTC. Translating it yields CASSHRLGQNSYEQYF.

In this sample, this clonotype turned up many times. The gene calls are TRBV7-3 and TRBJ2-1, with D perhaps TRBD2 (5 bases). The CDR3 loop spans 15 amino acids. Trimming left V 2 bases short and J 3 bases short, with 11 bases between. Germline V gene data show CDR1 as SGHTA and CDR2 as FQGTGA. The CDR3 protein is CASSLGAGFYNEQFF. The CDR3 region has the DNA TGTGCCAGCAGCTTAGGTGCGGGTTTCTACAATGAGCAGTTCTTC.

J is TRBJ1-2 and V is TRBV27; 10 bases match TRBD1. V gave up 5 bases and J gave up 3 bases; unmatched junction bases: 6. CDR1 MNHEY and CDR2 SMNVEV come from the germline V gene (reference sequence). The CDR3 has 15 residues. CDR3 region: CASSPGQGLHYGYTF. CDR3 sequence (DNA): TGTGCCAGCAGTCCGGGACAGGGGCTCCACTATGGCTACACCTTC.

V and J are TRBV11-2 and TRBJ1-1; tentatively, D is TRBD1 (5 bases). V was shortened by 4 bases and J by 4 bases, with 16 bases between the two germline ends. The V gene's germline CDR1 is SGHAT and CDR2 FQNNGV. The CDR3 has 15 residues. The CDR3 bases are TGTGCCAGCAGCTCCCACGGTGGGCAGGGCACTGAAGCTTTCTTT. Its protein product is CASSSHGGQGTEAFF.

The chain joins TRBV29-1 to TRBJ1-4; no definite D call. Germline V gives CDR1 SQVTM, CDR2 ANQGSEA. This CDR3 is 12 amino acids long. V lost 4 bases, J lost 7 bases, and 10 bases lay in between. In nucleotides, the CDR3 is TGCAGCGTTGTCGTGGGTGGTGAAAAACTGTTTTTT. Its translation is CSVVVGGEKLFF.

The rearrangement uses TRBV19 and TRBJ1-2, with D possibly TRBD1 on 6 matching bases. Looked up from germline, CDR1 is LNHDA and CDR2 is SQIVND (reference sequence). This CDR3 comprises 12 residues. V lost 9 bases to trimming and J lost 4 bases, with 12 bases between them. The CDR3 loop is CASEQGVYGYTF. For the CDR3, the DNA is TGTGCCAGCGAACAGGGCGTCTATGGCTACACCTTC. Based on the CDR3 plus reference TRBV19 and TRBJ1-2, the full variable domain is DGGITQSPKYLFRKEGQNVTLSCEQNLNHDAMYWYRQDPGQGLRLIYYSQIVNDFQKGDIAEGYSVSREKKESFPLTVTSAQKNPTAFYLCASEQGVYGYTFGSGTRLTVV.

The genes are TRBV18 and TRBJ2-5, with no clear D. The CDR3 is 15 residues long. Germline values: CDR1 KGHSH, CDR2 LQKENI. Trimming stripped 5 bases from V and 3 bases from J, with 16 bases between. CDR3: CASSATYRWEETQYF. Written as DNA, the CDR3 is TGTGCCAGCTCAGCCACCTACCGTTGGGAAGAGACCCAGTACTTC.

Many counts were recorded for this clonotype. The J gene is TRBJ2-5, the V gene TRBV12-3 or TRBV12-4; possible D gene TRBD2, 5 bases. The CDR3 is made up of 17 amino acids. V was pared by 5 bases and J by 3 bases, with 22 bases between. The CDR3, as DNA: TGTGCCAGCAGTCCCCACGAAAGGCTAGCATCGGAAGAGACCCAGTACTTC. It encodes CASSPHERLASEETQYF.

This clonotype was seen only a few times. The genes are TRBV28 and TRBJ1-4; no firm D call. This CDR3 is 16 amino acids long. V lost 7 bases and J lost 1, with 16 bases in between. The germline gives CDR1 MDHEN, CDR2 SYDVKM. In nucleotides, the CDR3 is TGTGCCAGCACCCCCCCAGGATGGGGAACTAATGAAAAACTGTTTTTT. Protein: CASTPPGWGTNEKLFF.

V and J are TRBV29-1 and TRBJ2-7, with D perhaps TRBD1 (6 bases). Germline values: CDR1 SQVTM, CDR2 ANQGSEA. V shed 6 bases and J shed 3 bases, with 15 bases lying between them. The CDR3 covers 13 residues. CDR3 amino acids: CSVRTEANYEQYF. CDR3 sequence (DNA): TGCAGCGTAAGGACAGAAGCGAACTACGAGCAGTACTTC.

Written as DNA, the CDR3 is TGTGCCAGCAGCTTAGGAGAGGGGGCATTAAATGAGCAGTTCTTC. Translated, it gives CASSLGEGALNEQFF. This chain links TRBV7-9 with TRBJ2-1; 7 bases agree with TRBD1. With 1 base clipped from V and 7 bases from J, the junction kept 7 bases outside the gene matches. This CDR3 is built from 15 residues. Germline CDR1 SEHNR, CDR2 FQNEAQ (reference sequence).

This clonotype was seen ten or more times. The V call is TRBV4-1, the J call TRBJ2-2; D is ambiguous. CDR1 is MGHRA, CDR2 YSYEKL, per germline. This CDR3 contains 13 residues. With 4 bases removed from V and 1 base from J, the gap between germline ends came to 4 bases. The CDR3 region has the DNA TGCGCCAGCAGCCCGGAGAACACCGGGGAGCTGTTTTTT. This gives the protein CASSPENTGELFF.

There are a few counts of this clonotype. The chain recombines TRBV7-9 with TRBJ2-5; D possibly matches TRBD1 or TRBD2 (5 bases each). CDR1 SEHNR and CDR2 FQNEAQ come from the germline V gene (reference sequence). The CDR3 consists of 15 residues. Trimming pared 4 bases from V and 1 base from J, leaving 13 bases between. Here the CDR3 DNA reads TGTGCCAGCAGCTCACCAGGGACCATCCAAGAGACCCAGTACTTC. Translated: CASSSPGTIQETQYF.

This clonotype was seen a handful of times. V gene TRBV5-1 combines with J gene TRBJ1-2, with D unclear. Trimming stripped 0 bases from V and 0 bases from J, with 15 bases between. In germline, CDR1 is SGHRS, CDR2 YFSETQ. The CDR3 contains 17 residues. CDR3 region: CASSLGLLTLTNYGYTF. The CDR3 region has the DNA TGCGCCAGCAGCTTGGGATTATTGACACTGACTAACTATGGCTACACCTTC. Filled out from reference TRBV5-1 and TRBJ1-2, the complete variable domain reads KAGVTQTPRYLIKTRGQQVTLSCSPISGHRSVSWYQQTPGQGLQFLFEYFSETQRNKGNFPGRFSGRQFSNSRSEMNVSTLELGDSALYLCASSLGLLTLTNYGYTFGSGTRLTVV.

This clonotype has only a few counts. The chain couples TRBV15 to TRBJ1-1; weak D call: TRBD1 (6 bases). V dropped 0 bases and J dropped 6 bases, with 8 bases sitting between them. CDR1 is LNHNV, CDR2 YYDKDF, per germline (reference sequence). The CDR3 extends over 13 amino acids. CDR3: CATSREAGAEAFF. The CDR3 DNA reads as TGTGCCACCAGCAGAGAGGCAGGGGCTGAAGCTTTCTTT.

The J gene is TRBJ2-7, the V gene TRBV6-1; the D gene is possibly TRBD2 (5 bases). The CDR3 is 15 residues long. Germline assignment: CDR1 MNHNS and CDR2 SASEGT. With 2 bases removed from V and 0 bases from J, the gap between germline ends came to 11 bases. The CDR3 reads CASSERGRSSYEQYV. The CDR3 nucleotides read TGTGCCAGCAGTGAACGGGGTAGGAGCTCCTACGAGCAGTACGTC.

V and J are TRBV27 and TRBJ1-1; D is undetermined. This CDR3 spans 17 amino acids. The germline V gene encodes CDR1 MNHEY and CDR2 SMNVEV (reference sequence). The V gene lost 1 base and the J gene lost 2 bases, with 17 bases spanning the gap. CDR3 DNA: TGTGCCAGCAGTTTATATGGCGAGGGAGGGAGAAACACTGAAGCTTTCTTT. This sequence encodes CASSLYGEGGRNTEAFF.

This clonotype was detected only a few times. The chain links TRBV12-3 or TRBV12-4 to TRBJ2-2; D remains unclear. Trimming took 6 bases from V and 2 from J, leaving 16 bases between them. The CDR3 has 16 amino acids. DNA for the CDR3: TGTGCCAGCAGCCGCGAATGGGATACAAACACCGGGGAGCTGTTTTTT. The encoded protein is CASSREWDTNTGELFF.

The V call is TRBV4-3, the J call TRBJ2-7, with 9 bases matching TRBD1. The CDR3 runs to 16 residues. Trimming at V came to 1 base and at J to 3 bases, leaving 7 bases not matched to a gene. Per germline, CDR1 LGHNA and CDR2 YSLEER. The CDR3 region has the DNA TGCGCCAGCAGCCAAGGCTCAGGACAGGGGCTCTACGAGCAGTACTTC. Residues: CASSQGSGQGLYEQYF.